A selection of T cell receptor beta chains follows, all from one sample in a study of human T cells and chemical hapten exposure. TCRdb ran MiXCR on the RACE reads and lists one entry per CDR3 protein. The table lists tens of thousands of distinct CDR3 sequences, around 3.6% of them singletons. The sample consisted of whole blood. The receptors were gathered from a human donor in good health. Some clones in this sample may be carry-over from other donors' samples. Each CDR3 is given with its conserved first and last residue. A D gene is named only where the DNA matches it firmly. Only part of the rows carry a size: once, few, many, or a class if the clone is expanded.

j_call clone_size d_call v_call cdr3_aa cdr3_nt
TRBJ2-3 many TRBD2 TRBV7-2 CASSRTSGSTDTQYF TGTGCCAGCAGCCGGACTAGCGGTAGCACAGATACGCAGTATTTT
TRBJ1-2 many - TRBV5-6 CASSLDGWGAQGYTF TGTGCCAGCAGCTTGGACGGTTGGGGGGCGCAAGGCTACACCTTC
TRBJ1-6 many - TRBV27 CASSLKRPGSGSPLHF TGTGCCAGCAGTTTAAAAAGACCAGGGAGTGGTTCACCCCTCCACTTT
TRBJ1-1 many - TRBV6-1 CASKGPYGAMNTEAFF TGTGCCAGCAAAGGTCCTTATGGAGCGATGAACACTGAAGCTTTCTTT
TRBJ2-7 many - TRBV11-2 CASSLGAEAYEQYF TGTGCCAGCAGCTTAGGTGCGGAGGCCTACGAGCAGTACTTC
TRBJ2-7 few TRBD2 TRBV5-1 CASRSREGTYEQYF TGCGCCAGCAGGAGCCGGGAGGGTACCTACGAGCAGTACTTC
TRBJ2-3 many - TRBV12-2 CASRLFPDTQYF TGTGCAAGTCGCTTATTCCCAGATACGCAGTATTTT
TRBJ2-7 many - TRBV29-1 CSVERIGSSYEQYF TGCAGCGTTGAACGGATCGGGAGCTCCTACGAGCAGTACTTC
TRBJ2-3 many - TRBV5-1 CASSRISTDTQYF TGCGCCAGCAGCCGGATAAGCACAGATACGCAGTATTTT
TRBJ2-3 many - TRBV7-7 CASSFQTTDTQYF TGTGCTAGCAGCTTTCAGACCACAGATACGCAGTATTTT
TRBJ2-7 - TRBD2 TRBV6-5 CASKGGGRIYEQYF TGTGCCAGCAAAGGAGGCGGGAGGATCTACGAGCAGTACTTC
TRBJ2-7 many - TRBV28 CASSVAASGSSYEQYF TGTGCCAGCAGCGTCGCAGCGTCCGGGAGCTCCTACGAGCAGTACTTC
TRBJ2-1 few TRBD2 TRBV7-8 CASSSGLVDEQFF TGTGCCAGCAGCTCAGGACTAGTTGATGAGCAGTTCTTC
TRBJ1-6 many TRBD1 TRBV7-9 CASSYQGATNSPLHF TGTGCCAGCAGCTACCAGGGGGCTACTAATTCACCCCTCCACTTT
TRBJ1-3 many - TRBV20-1 CSAGGTISGNTIYF TGCAGTGCTGGAGGAACTATCTCTGGAAACACCATATATTTT
TRBJ1-2 many - TRBV6-5 CASSTGQSIGYTF TGTGCCAGCAGTACCGGACAGAGTATAGGCTACACCTTC
TRBJ2-2 many - TRBV11-1 CASSLGAGELFF TGTGCCAGCAGCTTAGGCGCCGGGGAGCTGTTTTTT
TRBJ2-2 few TRBD1 TRBV19 CASGTGNTGELFF TGTGCCAGCGGGACAGGGAACACCGGGGAGCTGTTTTTT
TRBJ2-7 many TRBD2 TRBV6-5 CASNSDAGGGYEQYF TGTGCCAGCAATAGTGACGCGGGAGGTGGATACGAGCAGTACTTC
TRBJ1-2 many - TRBV15 CATSRDPQSGDGYTF TGTGCCACCAGCAGAGATCCCCAGTCTGGGGATGGCTACACCTTC
TRBJ2-6 many - TRBV6-1 CASSALSGANVLTF TGTGCCAGCAGTGCCTTATCTGGGGCCAACGTCCTGACTTTC
TRBJ1-2 many - TRBV27 CASSFGGLDGYTF TGTGCCAGCAGTTTCGGAGGGCTGGATGGCTACACCTTC